The TCR beta chain under discussion was sequenced for a study of OX40 agonist ivuxolimab in advanced cancers. Trimming at V came to 5 bases and at J to 0 bases, leaving 6 bases not matched to a gene. This CDR3 contains 16 residues. Germline values: CDR1 LNHDA, CDR2 SQIVND (reference sequence). The assay was immunoSEQ multiplex PCR, and TCRdb's table has in-frame clones only and misses some. The sample has almost 90,000 clones, about 87% seen once. This specimen consisted of CD4+ or CD8+ T cells sorted from blood, obtained in a trial of the OX40 agonist ivuxolimab. The gene calls are TRBV19 and TRBJ2-1, with 8 bases fitting TRBD1. This sequence originates from an adult with an advanced solid tumor such as melanoma, head and neck, liver or kidney cancer. Written as DNA, the CDR3 is TGTGCCAGTAGTCCTCGACAGGGGAGCTCCTACAATGAGCAGTTCTTC. As protein: CASSPRQGSSYNEQFF.